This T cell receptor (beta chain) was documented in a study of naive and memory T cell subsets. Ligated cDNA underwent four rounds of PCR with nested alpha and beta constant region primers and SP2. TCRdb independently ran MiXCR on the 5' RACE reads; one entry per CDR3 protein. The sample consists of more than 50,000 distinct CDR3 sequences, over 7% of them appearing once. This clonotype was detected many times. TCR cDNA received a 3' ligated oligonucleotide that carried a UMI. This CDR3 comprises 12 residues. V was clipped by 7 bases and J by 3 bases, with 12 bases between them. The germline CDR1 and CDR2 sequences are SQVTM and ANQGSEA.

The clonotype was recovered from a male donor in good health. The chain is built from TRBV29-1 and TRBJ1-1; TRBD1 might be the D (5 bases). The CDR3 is CSGGTGDTEAFF. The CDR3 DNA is TGCAGCGGGGGGACGGGAGACACTGAAGCTTTCTTT.